What follows are 24 T cell receptor beta chains derived from one specimen sequenced in a study of T cell clonality in common variable immunodeficiency. Sequenced by immunoSEQ multiplex PCR; TCRdb stores in-frame clones only, minus some. This sample comprises 45,000 to 65,000 clones, none seen once only. Material for sequencing was peripheral blood mononuclear cells. These receptors were taken from a person aged 18 to 70 in good health.

This clone occurred many times. The CDR3 bases that were read are TGCAGTGCTCCGCCCCCTAGCGGGCCGAGCTCCTACAATGAG. Amino acid sequence: CSAPPPSGPSSYNE. From start to end, the CDR3 is CSAPPPSGPSSYNEQFF. The genes are TRBV20-1 and TRBJ2-1, with 8 nucleotides matching TRBD2. The observed sequence ends 3 residues before the CDR3 terminus, with the missing tail filled in from the germline J gene. Trimming removed 5 bases from V and 0 bases from J; junction bases left unmatched: 12. This CDR3 has 17 amino acids. Germline CDR1 reads DFQATT; CDR2 reads SNEGSKA (reference sequence).

This clone was detected many times. The read ends 3 residues shy of where the CDR3 ends; the end is completed using the germline J gene. This chain joins TRBV20-1 and TRBJ2-3, with 8 bases fitting TRBD2. After removal of 1 base from V and 7 bases from J, the junction contained 4 bases not matched to a gene. Per the germline V gene, CDR1 is DFQATT and CDR2 is SNEGSKA (reference sequence). The CDR3 runs 13 residues. The CDR3 DNA, read in part, is TGCAGTGCTAGAGCCGGGGGGGGGAATACG. Translation: CSARAGGGNT. In full, the CDR3 is CSARAGGGNTQYF.

The covered CDR3 bases are TGTGCCAGCAGCGCGGACAGAAATCAGCCC. This codes for CASSADRNQP. The whole CDR3 protein is CASSADRNQPQHF. The chain joins TRBV5-6 to TRBJ1-5, with a tentative D call TRBD1 (6 bases). The observed sequence ends 3 residues before the CDR3 terminus, with the missing tail filled in from the germline J gene. Germline V gene sequence: CDR1 SGHDT, CDR2 YYEEEE. V dropped 4 bases and J dropped 4 bases, with 9 bases sitting between them. This CDR3 contains 13 residues.

This clone has more than one count but fewer than ten. The CDR3 end falls 3 residues outside the read, so it is completed with the germline J gene. The V call is TRBV7-9, the J call TRBJ2-7, with D possibly matching TRBD1 (5 bases). CDR1 is SEHNR, CDR2 FQNEAQ, per germline (reference sequence). The CDR3 runs to 15 residues. V dropped 4 bases and J dropped 5 bases, with 18 bases sitting between them. The sequenced part of the CDR3 DNA is TGTGCCAGCAGCTCAAGGGCAGGGAAAGGACACGAG. This gives the protein CASSSRAGKGHE. The complete CDR3 sequence is CASSSRAGKGHEQYF.

In its sample, this clone was seen many times. Read coverage stops 3 residues before the CDR3 terminus; the germline J gene supplies the remainder. The V and J genes are TRBV13 and TRBJ1-6, with D possibly TRBD1 on 6 matching bases. This CDR3 has 15 amino acids. V was trimmed by 4 bases and J by 6 bases, leaving 13 bases between them. The germline V gene has CDR1 PRHDT and CDR2 FYEKMQ (reference sequence). The CDR3 region is CASSSTDRANSPLHF. CDR3 DNA (partial): TGTGCCAGCAGCTCCACGGACAGAGCTAATTCACCC.

Of note for this clone: The read stops 3 residues short of the end of the CDR3; the missing end is completed from the germline J gene. The rearrangement links TRBV30 to TRBJ1-2; TRBD1 matches at 7 bases. Looked up from germline, CDR1 is GTSNPN and CDR2 is SVGIG (reference sequence). CDR3 length: 14 amino acids. CDR3 in amino acids: CACNPDRAPYDYTF. The DNA read from the CDR3 is TGTGCCTGCAACCCTGACAGGGCTCCCTACGAC.

This clone was detected many times. The sequenced fragment ends 3 residues before the CDR3 boundary, so the rest is inferred from the germline J gene. V usage is TRBV20-1 and J usage is TRBJ2-2; 10 bases are shared with TRBD1. Looked up from germline, CDR1 is DFQATT and CDR2 is SNEGSKA (reference sequence). The J segment lost 5 bases and the V segment lost 2 bases, leaving 5 bases of the junction unmatched. The CDR3 runs 15 residues. CDR3 bases read: TGCAGTGCTAGAAACCGGGACAGGGGAACCGGGGAG. This codes for CSARNRDRGTGE. The complete CDR3 protein is CSARNRDRGTGELFF.

This clone showed up many times. The CDR3 end falls 3 residues outside the read, so it is completed with the germline J gene. V usage is TRBV5-1 and J usage is TRBJ2-2; TRBD1 matches at 7 bases. The CDR3 totals 14 residues. Per germline, CDR1 SGHRS and CDR2 YFSETQ. The covered CDR3 bases are TGCGCCAGCAGCTTCGGGACAGCCGATGAAAAG. Its translation: CASSFGTADEK. The complete CDR3 protein is CASSFGTADEKLFF.

This clone came up many times. The read ends 3 residues shy of where the CDR3 ends; the end is completed using the germline J gene. The V and J genes are TRBV7-9 and TRBJ1-4, with a tentative D call TRBD1 (6 bases). Germline V gives CDR1 SEHNR, CDR2 FQNEAQ (reference sequence). The CDR3 extends over 15 amino acids. V was pared by 1 base and J by 7 bases, with 13 bases between. The CDR3 DNA, read in part, is TGTGCCAGCAGCTTAGTGGGGGCGGTTGGTGAAAAA. This gives the protein CASSLVGAVGEK. The CDR3 in full is CASSLVGAVGEKLFF.

Comment on this clone: Read coverage stops 3 residues before the CDR3 terminus; the germline J gene supplies the remainder. This chain uses TRBV18 with TRBJ2-7; a weak D match, TRBD2 (6 bases). The germline CDR1 and CDR2 sequences are KGHSH and LQKENI. V was trimmed by 5 bases and J by 1 base, leaving 12 bases between them. The CDR3 is 14 amino acids. The CDR3: CASSVSGGSYEQYF. CDR3 DNA (partial): TGTGCCAGCTCAGTTAGCGGTGGGTCCTACGAG.

This clone was counted many times. The read ends 3 residues shy of where the CDR3 ends; the end is completed using the germline J gene. This chain connects TRBV20-1 to TRBJ1-1; 9 bases line up with TRBD1. This CDR3 contains 14 residues. In germline, CDR1 is DFQATT, CDR2 SNEGSKA (reference sequence). The CDR3 DNA, read in part, is TGCAGTGCGATTTGGCCGACAGGGGGACCCGAA. It codes for CSAIWPTGGPE. The whole CDR3 sequence is CSAIWPTGGPEAFF.

A few counts support this clone. The CDR3 end falls 3 residues outside the read, so it is completed with the germline J gene. The V gene is TRBV5-1, the J gene TRBJ1-3; 9 positions agree with TRBD1. J was trimmed by 0 bases and V by 6 bases; bases with no gene match: 1. The CDR3 has 14 amino acids. The germline gives CDR1 SGHRS, CDR2 YFSETQ. This chain's CDR3 is CASKQGASGNTIYF. The covered CDR3 bases are TGCGCCAGCAAACAGGGGGCCTCTGGAAACACC.

This clone was seen ten or more times. Coverage ceases 3 residues before the CDR3 finishes, and the germline J gene fills in the end. This chain connects TRBV7-3 to TRBJ2-7, with 7 bases fitting TRBD2. The CDR3 is made up of 13 amino acids. Germline V gives CDR1 SGHTA, CDR2 FQGTGA. CDR3 in amino acids: CPRPVLASYEQYF. The part of the CDR3 DNA that was read is TGTCCCCGACCGGTACTAGCGTCCTACGAG.

The CDR3 region is CASSTPQDSPLHF. Partial CDR3 DNA: TGTGCCAGTAGTACCCCCCAGGATTCACCC. The V call is TRBV19, the J call TRBJ1-6; D is undetermined. The read stops 3 residues short of the end of the CDR3; the missing end is completed from the germline J gene. Per germline, CDR1 LNHDA and CDR2 SQIVND (reference sequence). This CDR3 has 13 residues. V was trimmed by 4 bases and J by 8 bases, leaving 9 bases between them.

This clone was counted many times. Sequencing ends 3 residues short of the CDR3 end; the germline J gene provides the rest. The rearrangement joins TRBV11-2 to TRBJ1-2; TRBD1 agrees at 7 bases. The CDR3 runs 14 residues. Germline loops: CDR1 SGHAT, CDR2 FQNNGV. After removal of 4 bases from V and 3 bases from J, the junction contained 5 bases not matched to a gene. Partial CDR3 DNA: TGTGCCAGCAGCTATACCGGGACAGACTATGGC. Translating gives CASSYTGTDYG. The complete CDR3 protein is CASSYTGTDYGYTF. Based on the CDR3 plus reference TRBV11-2 and TRBJ1-2, the full variable domain is EAGVAQSPRYKIIEKRQSVAFWCNPISGHATLYWYQQILGQGPKLLIQFQNNGVVDDSQLPKDRFSAERLKGVDSTLKIQPAKLEDSAVYLCASSYTGTDYGYTFGSGTRLTVV.

There are many counts of this clone. The read ends 3 residues before the CDR3 terminus; that terminus is restored from the germline J gene. This rearrangement joins TRBV6-2 or TRBV6-3 to TRBJ2-3; D is unclear. V shed 6 bases and J shed 0 bases, with 13 bases lying between them. Looked up from germline, CDR1 is MNHEY and CDR2 is SVGEGT. The CDR3 has 15 amino acids. CDR3 residues: CASSQVRYSTDTQYF. The sequenced CDR3 bases are TGTGCCAGCAGCCAAGTGAGGTATAGCACAGATACG.

This clone was found many times. The read terminates 3 residues ahead of where the CDR3 ends, so the germline J gene completes it. The V gene is TRBV18, the J gene TRBJ1-5, with D hard to call. This CDR3 has 14 residues. V shed 1 base and J shed 2 bases, with 6 bases lying between them. Germline V CDR1 and CDR2: KGHSH, LQKENI. The CDR3 reads CASSPLRGNQPQHF. The CDR3 DNA, read in part, is TGTGCCAGCTCACCACTTAGGGGCAATCAGCCC. Combining the CDR3 with reference TRBV18 and TRBJ1-5 gives the whole variable domain NAGVMQNPRHLVRRRGQEARLRCSPMKGHSHVYWYRQLPEEGLKFMVYLQKENIIDESGMPKERFSAEFPKEGPSILRIQQVVRGDSAAYFCASSPLRGNQPQHFGDGTRLSIL.

This clone showed up many times. The read comes to an end 3 residues before the CDR3 does, leaving the germline J gene to fill in the end. This chain joins TRBV28 and TRBJ2-1, with D possibly TRBD2 on 6 matching bases. This CDR3 comprises 18 residues. Germline V gives CDR1 MDHEN, CDR2 SYDVKM. Trimming took off 4 bases at V and 1 base at J, with 20 bases between the two ends. CDR3 region: CASSSLLGRGGSYNEQFF. The CDR3 bases that were read are TGTGCCAGCAGTTCTCTTCTTGGGCGGGGTGGTTCCTACAATGAG. The full variable domain, in which reference TRBV28 and TRBJ2-1 provide the parts outside the CDR3, is DVKVTQSSRYLVKRTGEKVFLECVQDMDHENMFWYRQDPGLGLRLIYFSYDVKMKEKGDIPEGYSVSREKKERFSLILESASTNQTSMYLCASSSLLGRGGSYNEQFFGPGTRLTVL.

There are many counts of this clone. The read falls 3 residues short of the CDR3 end, and the missing part is taken from the germline J gene. This rearrangement joins TRBV20-1 to TRBJ2-7, with 10 bases matching TRBD1. Germline values: CDR1 DFQATT, CDR2 SNEGSKA (reference sequence). This CDR3 contains 13 residues. The ends lost 6 bases at V and 2 bases at J; junction bases unmatched: 4. The CDR3 region is CSARDRGTYEQYF. Incomplete CDR3 DNA: TGCAGTGCCCGGGACAGGGGAACCTACGAG.

This clone has a count of ten or more. The CDR3 extends 3 residues past the end of the read, so its final part is completed from the germline J gene. This chain links TRBV20-1 with TRBJ2-1; 7 bases map to TRBD2. The V and J ends lost 3 bases and 7 bases, in that order; junction bases with no gene match: 6. Germline V gene lookup returns CDR1 DFQATT and CDR2 SNEGSKA (reference sequence). The CDR3 contains 13 residues. The covered CDR3 bases are TGCAGTGCTAGCGCGGGAGTGGGTAATGAG. It is translated as CSASAGVGNE. The entire CDR3 reads CSASAGVGNEQFF.

In this sample, this clone turned up a few times. Compared with germline, one end of the junction differs, possibly owing to a read error. The missing CDR3 end, 3 residues past where the read stops, is filled in from the germline J gene. The V call is TRBV18, the J call TRBJ1-1, with 9 bases aligning to TRBD1. Germline V gene sequence: CDR1 KGHSH, CDR2 LQKENI. The CDR3 extends over 16 amino acids. The sequenced part of the CDR3 DNA is TGTGCCAGCTCCCCACGGGGACAGGGAAAGAACACTGAA. Translated, it gives CASSPRGQGKNTE. The whole CDR3 is CASSPRGQGKNTEAFF.

This clone came up many times. From the germline J gene comes the end of the CDR3, since the read stops 3 residues before it. This chain joins TRBV12-3 or TRBV12-4 and TRBJ2-1; D is perhaps TRBD1 (6 bases). This CDR3 has 14 residues. V was cut by 7 bases and J by 8 bases, with 18 bases left in between. CDR3 amino acids: CASILGTGQHEQFF. Partial CDR3 DNA: TGTGCCAGCATCCTCGGGACGGGACAACATGAG.

As for this clone: The CDR3 end is not reached by the read, which stops 3 residues before it; the germline J gene fills it in. V is TRBV7-9 and J is TRBJ2-5, with D uncertain. The CDR3 length is 14 residues. Trimming pared 2 bases from V and 1 base from J, leaving 8 bases between. Germline V CDR1 and CDR2: SEHNR, FQNEAQ (reference sequence). This CDR3 is CASSLLALQETQYF. The CDR3 DNA, read in part, is TGTGCCAGCAGCTTACTCGCACTCCAAGAGACC.

Concerning this clone itself: Read data end 3 residues before the CDR3 end; the end is taken from the germline J gene. The chain employs TRBV7-6 and TRBJ1-2; the D gene is possibly TRBD1 (5 bases). This CDR3 contains 13 residues. The germline V gene has CDR1 SGHVS and CDR2 FNYEAQ. Here the CDR3 reads CASSLGGDGDYTF. CDR3 DNA (partial): TGTGCCAGCAGCTTGGGGGGAGACGGTGAC.